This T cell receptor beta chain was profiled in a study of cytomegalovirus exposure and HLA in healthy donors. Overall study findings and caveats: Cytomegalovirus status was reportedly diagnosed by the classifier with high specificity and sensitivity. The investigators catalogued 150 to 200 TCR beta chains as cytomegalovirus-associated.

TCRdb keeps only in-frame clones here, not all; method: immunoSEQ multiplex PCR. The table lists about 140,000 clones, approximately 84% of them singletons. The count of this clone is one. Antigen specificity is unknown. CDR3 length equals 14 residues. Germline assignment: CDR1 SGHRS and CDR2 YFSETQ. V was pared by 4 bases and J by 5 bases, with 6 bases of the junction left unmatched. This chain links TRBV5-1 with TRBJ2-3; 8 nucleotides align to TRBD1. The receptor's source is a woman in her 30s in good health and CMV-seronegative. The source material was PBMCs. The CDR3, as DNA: TGCGCCAGCAGCGTCGGACAGGGTCAAGATACGCAGTATTTT. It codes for CASSVGQGQDTQYF. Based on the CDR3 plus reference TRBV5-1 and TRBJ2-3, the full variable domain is KAGVTQTPRYLIKTRGQQVTLSCSPISGHRSVSWYQQTPGQGLQFLFEYFSETQRNKGNFPGRFSGRQFSNSRSEMNVSTLELGDSALYLCASSVGQGQDTQYFGPGTRLTVL.